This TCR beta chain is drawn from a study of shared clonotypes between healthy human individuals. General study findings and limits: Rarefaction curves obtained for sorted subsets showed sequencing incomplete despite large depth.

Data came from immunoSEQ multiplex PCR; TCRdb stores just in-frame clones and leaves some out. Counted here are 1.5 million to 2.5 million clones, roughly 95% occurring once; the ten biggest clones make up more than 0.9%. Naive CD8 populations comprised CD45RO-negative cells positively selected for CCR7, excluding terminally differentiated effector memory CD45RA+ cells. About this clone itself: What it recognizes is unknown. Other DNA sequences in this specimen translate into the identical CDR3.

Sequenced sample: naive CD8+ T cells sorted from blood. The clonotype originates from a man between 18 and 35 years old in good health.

This CDR3 is CAWSSASGNTIYF. In DNA form, the CDR3 reads TGTGCCTGGAGTTCGGCTTCTGGAAACACCATATATTTT. The rearrangement joins TRBV30 to TRBJ1-3; D remains ambiguous. V lost 2 bases and J 1 base, leaving 6 bases between the germline ends. The CDR3 has 13 amino acids. Germline CDR1 is GTSNPN and CDR2 is SVGIG (reference sequence). The whole variable domain, filled in from reference TRBV30 and TRBJ1-3, reads SQTIHQWPATLVQPVGSPLSLECTVEGTSNPNLYWYRQAAGRGLQLLFYSVGIGQISSEVPQNLSASRPQDRQFILSSKKLLLSDSGFYLCAWSSASGNTIYFGEGSWLTVV.